The 20 T cell receptor beta chains in this list originate from one sample, sequenced in a study of blood T cell repertoires in COVID-19. The table came from immunoSEQ multiplex PCR; TCRdb's copy has only in-frame clones and leaves some out. The repertoire consists of 210,000 or so clones, with roughly 87% occurring once and the leading ten covering 1.9%. The sequencing sample was made of peripheral blood. The receptors derive from a man aged 40-55 years with active or convalescent COVID-19.

The chain carries TRBV7-4 and TRBJ2-7; the match to TRBD2 covers 10 bases. Germline V lookup: CDR1 SGHVT, CDR2 SQSDAQ. CDR3 size: 21 residues. V shed 5 bases, J shed 0 bases, and the junction held 22 bases outside the gene matches. This CDR3 is CASSQSWTQNLAGASSYEQYF. CDR3 in DNA: TGTGCCAGCAGCCAAAGTTGGACACAGAATCTAGCGGGGGCGAGCTCCTACGAGCAGTACTTC.

This chain uses TRBV5-4 with TRBJ2-7, with 8 positions matching TRBD1. CDR3 length: 14 residues. The junction had 2 bases not matched to a gene; V was cut back by 0 bases and J by 3 bases. The germline V gene has CDR1 SGHNT and CDR2 YYREEE (reference sequence). The DNA for the CDR3 is TGTGCCAGCAGCTTGGGACAGGGGATCTACGAGCAGTACTTC. Its protein product is CASSLGQGIYEQYF.

This rearrangement joins TRBV7-8 to TRBJ2-1, with 9 bases identical to TRBD1. Per the germline V gene, CDR1 is SGHVS and CDR2 is FQNEAQ. This CDR3 region has 16 residues. Germline trimming cut 9 bases from V and 2 bases from J; bases unmatched to any gene: 11. In nucleotides, the CDR3 is TGTGCCAGTAAACGAACTACAGGGGGCACCTACAATGAGCAGTTCTTC. It translates to CASKRTTGGTYNEQFF.

About this clone itself: A junction end diverges from the germline sequence, so it may reflect a read error. The chain links TRBV20-1 to TRBJ2-7; D perhaps matches TRBD2 (6 bases). CDR1 DFQATT and CDR2 SNEGSKA come from the germline V gene (reference sequence). The CDR3 loop spans 13 amino acids. For the CDR3, the DNA is TGCAGTGCTAGTATCGGGAGCTCCCACGAGCAGTACTTC. Encoded protein: CSASIGSSHEQYF.

This chain links TRBV5-1 with TRBJ1-1; a possible D gene is TRBD1 (5 bases). The CDR3 has 13 amino acids. V was pared by 3 bases and J by 7 bases, with 13 bases between. Germline V gene lookup returns CDR1 SGHRS and CDR2 YFSETQ. The CDR3, as DNA: TGCGCCAGCAGCTATGGGACTGTCAGTGAAGCTTTCTTT. This codes for CASSYGTVSEAFF.

Here the CDR3 DNA reads TGTGCCAGCTCGGGACAGTATCCCGGGGAGCTGTTTTTT. This encodes CASSGQYPGELFF. The chain has TRBV2 and TRBJ2-2; 7 bases match TRBD1. V trimming: 8 bases; J trimming: 6 bases; junction bases outside the gene matches: 6. This CDR3 has 13 residues. In germline, CDR1 is SNHLY, CDR2 FYNNEI.

V is TRBV25-1 and J is TRBJ2-2, with TRBD1 as a possible D gene (6 bases). V gave up 2 bases and J gave up 0 bases, with 10 bases separating them. The germline gives CDR1 MGHDK, CDR2 SYGVNS. The CDR3 consists of 16 residues. The CDR3 protein is CASSEGTSSNTGELFF. In DNA, the CDR3 is TGTGCCAGCAGTGAAGGGACATCCTCGAACACCGGGGAGCTGTTTTTT. Full variable domain (rest looked up from reference TRBV25-1 and TRBJ2-2): EADIYQTPRYLVIGTGKKITLECSQTMGHDKMYWYQQDPGMELHLIHYSYGVNSTEKGDLSSESTVSRIRTEHFPLTLESARPSHTSQYLCASSEGTSSNTGELFFGEGSRLTVL.

The chain couples TRBV10-1 to TRBJ1-1; 7 bases match TRBD1. Germline CDR1 reads WNHNN; CDR2 reads SYGVQD (reference sequence). The trim removed 8 bases at V and 1 base at J, leaving 4 bases unmatched. This CDR3 has 13 residues. The CDR3 sequence is CASQGVANTEAFF. The CDR3 DNA reads as TGCGCCAGCCAGGGGGTGGCGAACACTGAAGCTTTCTTT.

The J gene is TRBJ2-2, the V gene TRBV7-2, with D hard to call. Trimming shortened V by 5 bases and J by 7 bases, and 8 bases separated the two germline ends. Germline CDR1 reads SGHTA; CDR2 reads FQGNSA. The CDR3 runs 12 residues. The CDR3 region has the DNA TGTGCCAGCAGCCGCTATGGCGGGGAGCTGTTTTTT. Its protein is CASSRYGGELFF.

The J gene is TRBJ1-3, the V gene TRBV15; D unclear. V was trimmed by 0 bases and J by 0 bases, leaving 9 bases between them. Germline CDR1 and CDR2: LNHNV and YYDKDF (reference sequence). The CDR3 length is 16 residues. CDR3 DNA sequence: TGTGCCACCAGCAGAGATCAAAGCTACTCTGGAAACACCATATATTTT. Protein sequence: CATSRDQSYSGNTIYF.

V and J are TRBV11-2 and TRBJ1-2, with D maybe TRBD1 (6 bases). V lost 4 bases and J lost 8, with 23 bases in between. This CDR3 is built from 16 residues. Germline V gives CDR1 SGHAT, CDR2 FQNNGV. The CDR3 coding sequence is TGTGCCAGCAGCTCGCCGCCCGCGACAGGACTCGTGGGCTACACCTTC. Translating gives CASSSPPATGLVGYTF.

The V and J genes are TRBV4-1 and TRBJ2-2; 8 bases map to TRBD2. Germline V gene data show CDR1 as MGHRA and CDR2 as YSYEKL. V lost 5 bases, J lost 2 bases, and 7 bases stayed unmatched. The CDR3 sequence is 16 residues long. This CDR3 is CASSYPGLGNTGELFF. Here the CDR3 DNA reads TGCGCCAGCAGCTACCCGGGACTAGGTAACACCGGGGAGCTGTTTTTT.

The J gene is TRBJ1-2, the V gene TRBV4-1; no firm D call. V was clipped by 3 bases and J by 5 bases, with 7 bases between them. Germline CDR1 and CDR2: MGHRA and YSYEKL. The CDR3 extends over 12 amino acids. Here the CDR3 DNA reads TGCGCCAGCAGCCACGGGTTTTATGGCTACACCTTC. Translating it yields CASSHGFYGYTF.

The chain employs TRBV28 and TRBJ1-2, with D possibly being TRBD1 (5 bases). The CDR3 covers 14 residues. Trimming stripped 2 bases from V and 0 bases from J, with 7 bases between. Germline values: CDR1 MDHEN, CDR2 SYDVKM. The CDR3 is CASSLAGPNYGYTF. The CDR3 nucleotides read TGTGCCAGCAGTTTAGCGGGGCCTAACTATGGCTACACCTTC.

The chain joins TRBV9 to TRBJ2-2; D is perhaps TRBD2 (6 bases). Trimming removed 4 bases at V and 6 bases at J, with 19 bases between. CDR1 is SGDLS and CDR2 is YYNGEE in the germline V gene. This CDR3 contains 16 residues. The CDR3 reads CASSRTVAGIAGELFF. DNA for the CDR3: TGTGCCAGCAGCCGTACGGTCGCGGGAATAGCCGGGGAGCTGTTTTTT.

In this sample, this clone turned up a few times. V gene TRBV11-2 combines with J gene TRBJ2-2, with 7 bases matching TRBD1. The V and J ends lost 4 bases and 0 bases, in that order; junction bases with no gene match: 2. Germline V lookup: CDR1 SGHAT, CDR2 FQNNGV. CDR3 length: 15 residues. The CDR3 here is CASSYGTANTGELFF. In nucleotides, the CDR3 is TGTGCCAGCAGCTACGGGACAGCGAACACCGGGGAGCTGTTTTTT.

This rearrangement joins TRBV28 to TRBJ2-7; TRBD2 agrees at 13 bases. The J segment lost 3 bases and the V segment lost 3 bases, leaving 17 bases of the junction unmatched. The V gene's germline CDR1 is MDHEN and CDR2 SYDVKM. This CDR3 region has 20 residues. The CDR3 spells CASSFSRRTSGGLSRYEQYF. CDR3 DNA sequence: TGTGCCAGCAGTTTTTCCCGACGGACTAGCGGGGGCCTATCCCGCTACGAGCAGTACTTC. The variable domain in full, completed from reference TRBV28 and TRBJ2-7, reads DVKVTQSSRYLVKRTGEKVFLECVQDMDHENMFWYRQDPGLGLRLIYFSYDVKMKEKGDIPEGYSVSREKKERFSLILESASTNQTSMYLCASSFSRRTSGGLSRYEQYFGPGTRLTVT.

The chain links TRBV9 to TRBJ2-5; 8 positions agree with TRBD2. V shed 0 bases, J shed 5 bases, and the junction held 9 bases outside the gene matches. Germline-derived CDR1 and CDR2 are SGDLS and YYNGEE. This CDR3 has 16 amino acids. The CDR3 here is CASSVDSGMMGETQYF. The CDR3 DNA reads as TGTGCCAGCAGCGTAGATAGCGGGATGATGGGTGAGACCCAGTACTTC.

DNA of the CDR3: TGCGCCAGCAGCTTGGACGGGGGCACAGATACGCAGTATTTT. Translated: CASSLDGGTDTQYF. The chain carries TRBV5-1 and TRBJ2-3, with D perhaps TRBD2 (5 bases). The CDR3 is 14 amino acids. The V end lost 0 bases, the J end lost 1 base, and 6 bases lay between the germline ends. CDR1 is SGHRS and CDR2 is YFSETQ in the germline V gene.

This chain links TRBV5-8 with TRBJ2-7, with D tentatively TRBD2 (6 bases). This CDR3 region has 16 residues. Germline V CDR1 and CDR2: SGHTS, YDEGEE. V was pared by 3 bases and J by 4 bases, with 20 bases between. The DNA of the CDR3 is TGTGCCAGCAGCTGGGATAGCGGTCCCTCCGGGTACGAGCAGTACTTC. Translated, it gives CASSWDSGPSGYEQYF.